One sample yielded the 22 T cell receptor beta chains listed below, sequenced in a study of cytotoxic CD8 clonotypes in ibrutinib-treated CLL. TCRdb's table, derived via immunoSEQ multiplex PCR, lists solely in-frame clones and lacks some. The sample has 35,000 to 50,000 clones; less than 85% are singletons. The material was PBMCs, obtained at disease progression, from a patient treated with ibrutinib. The receptors shown here come from a human donor with chronic lymphocytic leukemia.

This clone has just a few counts. The chain carries TRBV6-1 and TRBJ2-7; TRBD1 aligns across 7 bases. Germline V gene data show CDR1 as MNHNS and CDR2 as SASEGT. The CDR3 totals 14 residues. The J segment lost 3 bases and the V segment lost 8 bases, leaving 10 bases of the junction unmatched. The CDR3 region is CASGFLQGDYEQYF. DNA for the CDR3: TGTGCCAGCGGATTTTTGCAGGGGGACTACGAGCAGTACTTC.

This clone was detected a few times. This chain joins TRBV6-6 and TRBJ2-1; D is ambiguous. V lost 11 bases and J 0 bases, leaving 11 bases between the germline ends. The germline V gene has CDR1 MNHNY and CDR2 SVGAGI (reference sequence). The CDR3 sequence is 13 residues long. The CDR3 sequence is CAGRVSSYNEQFF. Written as DNA, the CDR3 is TGTGCCGGTCGGGTTAGCTCCTACAATGAGCAGTTCTTC.

The V call is TRBV27, the J call TRBJ2-5; D not resolved. Trimming pared 5 bases from V and 0 bases from J, leaving 7 bases between. This CDR3 comprises 13 residues. Germline V gene data show CDR1 as MNHEY and CDR2 as SMNVEV (reference sequence). The CDR3, as DNA: TGTGCCAGCAGTCCAACGTACCAAGAGACCCAGTACTTC. Translated, it gives CASSPTYQETQYF.

This clone was detected only a few times. The chain recombines TRBV10-3 with TRBJ2-1, with unresolved D. The CDR3 is made up of 14 amino acids. The ends were cut back, 0 bases at V and 7 bases at J, with 10 bases in the middle. Germline loops: CDR1 ENHRY, CDR2 SYGVKD. CDR3 region: CAISESSFLNEQFF. The CDR3 coding sequence is TGTGCCATCAGTGAGTCCAGCTTCCTGAATGAGCAGTTCTTC.

This clone was counted a few times. The chain uses TRBV5-1 and TRBJ1-2; a weak D match, TRBD1 (6 bases). Between the trimmed V and J ends, which lost 3 bases and 1 base, there was a span of 10 bases. The CDR3 totals 14 residues. Germline V CDR1 and CDR2: SGHRS, YFSETQ. This chain's CDR3 is CASSSGDNNYGYTF. The CDR3 DNA reads TGCGCCAGCAGCTCGGGGGACAATAACTATGGCTACACCTTC.

The chain links TRBV5-5 to TRBJ2-7; unclear D gene. The length of the CDR3 is 13 residues. V was trimmed by 2 bases and J by 0 bases, leaving 6 bases between them. In germline, CDR1 is SGHKS, CDR2 YYEKEE (reference sequence). Written as DNA, the CDR3 is TGTGCCAGCAGCTTTGGTGCCTCCTACGAGCAGTACTTC. This translates into CASSFGASYEQYF.

The gene calls are TRBV18 and TRBJ2-2, with no clear D. In germline, CDR1 is KGHSH, CDR2 LQKENI. The CDR3 totals 16 residues. Trimming stripped 0 bases from V and 4 bases from J, with 12 bases between. In nucleotides, the CDR3 is TGTGCCAGCTCACCACCCAATCAGTGGTCCACCGGGGAGCTGTTTTTT. It encodes CASSPPNQWSTGELFF.

CDR3 sequence: CASSLSGAPYNEQFF. The CDR3 DNA reads as TGTGCCAGCAGCTTAAGCGGGGCCCCCTACAATGAGCAGTTCTTC. The rearrangement uses TRBV7-9 and TRBJ2-1; 7 nucleotides line up with TRBD2. Germline CDR1 and CDR2: SEHNR and FQNEAQ (reference sequence). V dropped 2 bases and J dropped 2; count of bases not matched to a gene: 3. The CDR3 length is 15 residues.

V usage is TRBV5-5 and J usage is TRBJ1-5; tentatively, D is TRBD1 (5 bases). With 1 base removed from V and 1 base from J, the gap between germline ends came to 15 bases. The CDR3 loop spans 17 amino acids. Germline V gene lookup returns CDR1 SGHKS and CDR2 YYEKEE (reference sequence). The CDR3 sequence: CASSLIGEPSSNQPQHF. For the CDR3, the DNA is TGTGCCAGCAGCTTGATAGGGGAGCCCAGCAGCAATCAGCCCCAGCATTTT.

This clone has a handful of counts. The chain has TRBV5-4 and TRBJ2-3; perhaps TRBD1 as D (5 bases). In germline, CDR1 is SGHNT, CDR2 YYREEE (reference sequence). Trimming stripped 9 bases from V and 3 bases from J, with 17 bases between. The CDR3 is 14 amino acids. The CDR3: CATLDTGKTDTQYF. CDR3 sequence (DNA): TGTGCCACCCTGGACACCGGTAAGACAGATACGCAGTATTTT. Full variable domain (remainder filled in from reference TRBV5-4 and TRBJ2-3): ETGVTQSPTHLIKTRGQQVTLRCSSQSGHNTVSWYQQALGQGPQFIFQYYREEENGRGNFPPRFSGLQFPNYSSELNVNALELDDSALYLCATLDTGKTDTQYFGPGTRLTVL.

This clone showed up just a few times. V and J are TRBV30 and TRBJ1-6, with 8 bases identical to TRBD1. V lost 2 bases and J lost 7; bases outside the gene matches: 7. Germline CDR1 is GTSNPN and CDR2 is SVGIG (reference sequence). The CDR3 is made up of 15 amino acids. The DNA for the CDR3 is TGTGCCTGGAGTTTCCAACGACAGGGGAATTCACCCCTCCACTTT. This translates into CAWSFQRQGNSPLHF.

V and J are TRBV5-6 and TRBJ1-1; D unclear. Germline loops: CDR1 SGHDT, CDR2 YYEEEE. The CDR3 has 13 amino acids. The V end lost 1 base, the J end lost 1 base, and 5 bases lay between the germline ends. CDR3 DNA sequence: TGTGCCAGCAGCTTGCAGACGAACACTGAAGCTTTCTTT. Protein product: CASSLQTNTEAFF.

The rearrangement uses TRBV7-9 and TRBJ1-1, with 7 nucleotides matching TRBD1. The V and J ends lost 4 bases and 0 bases, in that order; junction bases with no gene match: 5. The CDR3 covers 15 residues. Germline CDR1 is SEHNR and CDR2 is FQNEAQ (reference sequence). CDR3 DNA: TGTGCCAGCAGCTCACGGGGACAGTTGAACACTGAAGCTTTCTTT. Amino acid sequence: CASSSRGQLNTEAFF.

The V gene is TRBV5-1, the J gene TRBJ2-5, with no clear D. Germline V lookup: CDR1 SGHRS, CDR2 YFSETQ. The CDR3 is 14 amino acids. Trimming pared 0 bases from V and 5 bases from J, leaving 11 bases between. Here the CDR3 DNA reads TGCGCCAGCAGCTTGGGCGGAGTAGTTGAGACCCAGTACTTC. Translation: CASSLGGVVETQYF.

A few counts support this clone. The V and J genes are TRBV19 and TRBJ2-1, with D possibly being TRBD1 (6 bases). Germline V CDR1 and CDR2: LNHDA, SQIVND (reference sequence). Trimming left V 5 bases short and J 9 bases short, with 8 bases between. CDR3 length equals 11 residues. For the CDR3, the DNA is TGTGCCAGTAGTGGGGGCCCTGAGCAGTTCTTC. Translating it yields CASSGGPEQFF.

This chain connects TRBV6-5 to TRBJ1-3; D perhaps matches TRBD1 (5 bases). Per germline, CDR1 MNHEY and CDR2 SVGAGI. V gave up 2 bases and J gave up 8 bases, with 13 bases separating them. This CDR3 is built from 14 residues. The CDR3 sequence: CASSYKDTTDTIYF. CDR3 sequence (DNA): TGTGCCAGCAGTTACAAGGACACAACGGACACCATATATTTT.

The gene calls are TRBV7-9 and TRBJ2-1; no firm D call. This CDR3 has 12 amino acids. Germline V gives CDR1 SEHNR, CDR2 FQNEAQ (reference sequence). V was trimmed by 5 bases and J by 3 bases, leaving 5 bases between them. As DNA, the CDR3 is TGTGCCAGCAGCAACGACTACAATGAGCAGTTCTTC. Translating it yields CASSNDYNEQFF.

V and J are TRBV6-1 and TRBJ2-7; 10 bases map to TRBD2. The trim removed 4 bases at V and 0 bases at J, leaving 6 bases unmatched. Germline V lookup: CDR1 MNHNS, CDR2 SASEGT. The CDR3 extends over 16 amino acids. CDR3 sequence reads: CASSVKREGFSYEQYF. CDR3 DNA sequence: TGTGCCAGCAGTGTGAAGCGGGAGGGATTCTCCTACGAGCAGTACTTC.

The genes are TRBV6-6 and TRBJ2-3; 7 bases match TRBD1. V lost 4 bases to trimming and J lost 2 bases; unmatched junction nucleotides: 6. From germline, CDR1 is MNHNY and CDR2 SVGAGI (reference sequence). CDR3 length: 15 amino acids. The CDR3 reads CASSLTGFSTDTQYF. CDR3 coding DNA: TGTGCCAGCAGTTTGACAGGGTTCTCCACAGATACGCAGTATTTT.

J is TRBJ2-1 and V is TRBV18; 8 positions agree with TRBD1. The trim removed 5 bases at V and 5 bases at J, leaving 8 bases unmatched. Germline CDR1 KGHSH, CDR2 LQKENI. This CDR3 contains 15 residues. CDR3 loop: CASSDSTGVDNEQFF. The CDR3 coding sequence is TGTGCCAGCTCAGACTCGACAGGGGTGGACAATGAGCAGTTCTTC.

The chain links TRBV18 to TRBJ1-5; D remains unclear. The V gene's germline CDR1 is KGHSH and CDR2 LQKENI. V was cut by 2 bases and J by 4 bases, with 6 bases left in between. The CDR3 is 13 residues long. DNA of the CDR3: TGTGCCAGCTCACCAGGGATAAATCAGCCCCAGCATTTT. This translates into CASSPGINQPQHF.

The chain has TRBV9 and TRBJ2-1, with a possible D match to TRBD2 (6 bases). This CDR3 spans 15 amino acids. In germline, CDR1 is SGDLS, CDR2 YYNGEE. Trimming took off 0 bases at V and 4 bases at J, with 11 bases between the two ends. CDR3 loop: CASSVAPTSYNEQFF. Here the CDR3 DNA reads TGTGCCAGCAGCGTAGCCCCGACTAGTTACAATGAGCAGTTCTTC.